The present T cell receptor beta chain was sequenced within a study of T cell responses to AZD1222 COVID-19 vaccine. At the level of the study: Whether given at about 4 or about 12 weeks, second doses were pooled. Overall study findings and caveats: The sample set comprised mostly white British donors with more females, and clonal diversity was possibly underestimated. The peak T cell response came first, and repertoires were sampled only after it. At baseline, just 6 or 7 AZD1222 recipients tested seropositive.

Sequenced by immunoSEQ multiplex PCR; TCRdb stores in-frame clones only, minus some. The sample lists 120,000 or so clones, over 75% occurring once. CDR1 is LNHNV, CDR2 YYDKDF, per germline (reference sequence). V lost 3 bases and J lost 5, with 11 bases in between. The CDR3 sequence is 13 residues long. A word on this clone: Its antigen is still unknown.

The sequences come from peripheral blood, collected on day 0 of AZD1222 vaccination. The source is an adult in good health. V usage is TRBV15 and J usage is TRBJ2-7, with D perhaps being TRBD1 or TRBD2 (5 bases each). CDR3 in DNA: TGTGCCACCAGCAGGGGACGGTTCGACGAGCAGTACTTC. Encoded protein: CATSRGRFDEQYF. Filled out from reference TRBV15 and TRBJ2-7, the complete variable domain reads DAMVIQNPRYQVTQFGKPVTLSCSQTLNHNVMYWYQQKSSQAPKLLFHYYDKDFNNEADTPDNFQSRRPNTSFCFLDIRSPGLGDTAMYLCATSRGRFDEQYFGPGTRLTVT.